The 27 T cell receptor beta chains below come from one sample, sequenced in a study of T cells in Graves' hyperthyroidism and ophthalmopathy. Amplified TCR beta CDR3 regions derived from RNA transcripts. HTBI primers were used for first-round RT-PCR of the TCR CDR3. From the multiplex PCR reads, TCRdb called clonotypes with MiXCR, one entry per CDR3 protein. This sample carries 270,000 or so distinct CDR3 sequences, 12% to 15% of them seen once, and the ten largest clones take roughly 31%. The sequenced material came from blood. All receptors derive from a woman aged 50 to 60 with Graves' hyperthyroidism that later progressed to Graves' ophthalmopathy.

This sequence joins TRBV30 and TRBJ2-2; possibly TRBD2 for D (5 bases). Germline V gene lookup returns CDR1 GTSNPN and CDR2 SVGIG (reference sequence). Trimming shortened V by 3 bases and J by 4 bases, and 12 bases separated the two germline ends. The CDR3 is 14 amino acids. The CDR3 sequence: CAWRVGGFTGELFF. Written as DNA, the CDR3 is TGTGCCTGGAGGGTTGGAGGTTTCACCGGGGAGCTGTTTTTT.

The rearrangement joins TRBV5-1 to TRBJ1-4, with 11 bases fitting TRBD1. This CDR3 has 19 residues. The germline CDR1 and CDR2 sequences are SGHRS and YFSETQ. The V and J ends lost 2 bases and 7 bases, in that order; junction bases with no gene match: 16. DNA for the CDR3: TGCGCCAGCAGCTTTGGTTTCGGGACAGGGGGTTCCGCGGGTGAAAAACTGTTTTTT. It yields the protein CASSFGFGTGGSAGEKLFF.

Many counts were recorded for this clonotype. The rearrangement joins TRBV2 to TRBJ2-6, with D possibly TRBD2 on 6 matching bases. Germline V gene data show CDR1 as SNHLY and CDR2 as FYNNEI. This CDR3 has 15 amino acids. The V gene lost 8 bases and the J gene lost 4 bases, with 15 bases spanning the gap. The CDR3 coding sequence is TGTGCCAGCTGGGGGGACGCTCAGGGGGCCAACGTCCTGACTTTC. Translation gives CASWGDAQGANVLTF.

This clonotype was observed at least ten times. The V and J genes are TRBV20-1 and TRBJ2-5; 12 bases line up with TRBD1. With 3 bases clipped from V and 5 bases from J, the junction kept 10 bases outside the gene matches. Per the germline V gene, CDR1 is DFQATT and CDR2 is SNEGSKA (reference sequence). The CDR3 is 16 amino acids. CDR3 amino acids: CSARTPGQGAVETQYF. The CDR3 bases are TGCAGTGCTAGGACCCCGGGACAGGGGGCGGTTGAGACCCAGTACTTC.

This clonotype was found many times. The CDR3 nucleotides are TGTGCCTGGGCCTTATTGGGGGGGGCTGAAGCTTTCTTT. It specifies CAWALLGGAEAFF. This chain connects TRBV30 to TRBJ1-1; a possible D gene is TRBD1 (5 bases). Between the trimmed V and J ends, which lost 5 bases and 6 bases, there was a span of 16 bases. Germline V lookup: CDR1 GTSNPN, CDR2 SVGIG (reference sequence). There are 13 residues in the CDR3.

This clonotype was seen only a few times. The V and J genes are TRBV19 and TRBJ2-1; no reliable D call. The CDR3 runs to 11 residues. The V gene's germline CDR1 is LNHDA and CDR2 SQIVND (reference sequence). Trimming took 5 bases from V and 12 from J, leaving 11 bases between them. The CDR3 coding sequence is TGTGCCAGTAGTTTAGGTTCGTGGCAGTTCTTC. Protein product: CASSLGSWQFF.

This clonotype was observed at least ten times. This chain links TRBV5-1 with TRBJ1-5; D uncertain. Per germline, CDR1 SGHRS and CDR2 YFSETQ. V was pared by 0 bases and J by 1 base, with 11 bases between. The CDR3 length is 16 residues. Here the CDR3 DNA reads TGCGCCAGCAGCTTGGATCCAGGCTTGAGCAATCAGCCCCAGCATTTT. It translates to CASSLDPGLSNQPQHF.

This clonotype was recorded a few times. The chain links TRBV20-1 to TRBJ1-4, with D perhaps TRBD1 (6 bases). The CDR3 has 15 amino acids. The germline gives CDR1 DFQATT, CDR2 SNEGSKA (reference sequence). V lost 5 bases to trimming and J lost 5 bases, with 18 bases between them. In nucleotides, the CDR3 is TGCAGTGCTGGTACTAAGGGGGGGACAAATGAAAAACTGTTTTTT. The encoded protein is CSAGTKGGTNEKLFF.

This clonotype was detected ten times or more. The chain couples TRBV28 to TRBJ2-7; the D gene could be TRBD1 or TRBD2 (5 bases each). CDR3 length: 15 residues. Germline CDR1 MDHEN, CDR2 SYDVKM. The V end lost 4 bases, the J end lost 7 bases, and 20 bases lay between the germline ends. The CDR3 spells CASSSNRDPSREQYF. DNA for the CDR3: TGTGCCAGCAGTTCAAACCGGGACCCTTCGAGAGAGCAGTACTTC.

The rearrangement uses TRBV27 and TRBJ2-4, with unresolved D. Germline loops: CDR1 MNHEY, CDR2 SMNVEV (reference sequence). Between the trimmed V and J ends, which lost 0 bases and 7 bases, there was a span of 7 bases. CDR3 length equals 13 residues. CDR3: CASSLSGPNIQYF. The CDR3 DNA reads as TGTGCCAGCAGTTTATCCGGGCCCAACATTCAGTACTTC.

This clonotype was picked up many times. This chain connects TRBV3-1 to TRBJ2-2; D is ambiguous. This CDR3 contains 12 residues. Germline CDR1 LGHDT, CDR2 YNNKEL (reference sequence). V lost 6 bases and J lost 6, with 8 bases in between. CDR3 sequence: CASSLTPGELFF. The CDR3 DNA is TGTGCCAGCAGTCTAACCCCCGGGGAGCTGTTTTTT.

This clonotype showed up many times. The V and J genes are TRBV20-1 and TRBJ2-3; TRBD2 matches 7 bases. CDR3 length: 15 residues. CDR1 and CDR2 from the germline V gene are DFQATT and SNEGSKA (reference sequence). V shed 4 bases, J shed 6 bases, and the junction held 13 bases outside the gene matches. The CDR3 DNA follows: TGCAGTGCTAATTACGGGGGAGGGCCGGGGGATACGCAGTATTTT. Amino acid sequence: CSANYGGGPGDTQYF.

This clonotype was seen many times. V is TRBV7-2 and J is TRBJ2-1; unclear D gene. CDR1 is SGHTA and CDR2 is FQGNSA in the germline V gene. Trimming left V 2 bases short and J 2 bases short, with 10 bases between. The CDR3 is made up of 15 amino acids. CDR3 sequence: CASSLYVGPYNEQFF. CDR3 DNA: TGTGCCAGCAGCTTATATGTAGGGCCCTACAATGAGCAGTTCTTC.

Many counts were recorded for this clonotype. The J gene is TRBJ2-1, the V gene TRBV30, with 11 bases aligning to TRBD2. The CDR3 loop spans 14 amino acids. After removal of 4 bases from V and 4 bases from J, the junction contained 3 bases not matched to a gene. Germline CDR1 reads GTSNPN; CDR2 reads SVGIG (reference sequence). The CDR3 DNA is TGTGCCTGGATCACTAGCGGGAGTTACAATGAGCAGTTCTTC. It is translated as CAWITSGSYNEQFF. Together with reference TRBV30 and TRBJ2-1, the CDR3 gives the full variable domain: SQTIHQWPATLVQPVGSPLSLECTVEGTSNPNLYWYRQAAGRGLQLLFYSVGIGQISSEVPQNLSASRPQDRQFILSSKKLLLSDSGFYLCAWITSGSYNEQFFGPGTRLTVL.

This clonotype was recorded at least ten times. V is TRBV28 and J is TRBJ1-2; D is ambiguous. Germline CDR1 and CDR2: MDHEN and SYDVKM. With 7 bases removed from V and 4 bases from J, the gap between germline ends came to 10 bases. CDR3 length: 12 amino acids. As DNA, the CDR3 is TGTGCCAGCATGTCTCACGGCTATGGCTACACCTTC. It specifies CASMSHGYGYTF.

The table lists this clonotype with a few counts. The chain couples TRBV13 to TRBJ2-2, with 8 bases lining up with TRBD2. Germline V gives CDR1 PRHDT, CDR2 FYEKMQ (reference sequence). The CDR3 extends over 14 amino acids. V lost 5 bases and J lost 6; bases outside the gene matches: 5. The CDR3 spells CASSPKRGPGELFF. The CDR3 DNA follows: TGTGCCAGCAGCCCCAAGCGGGGGCCCGGGGAGCTGTTTTTT. The complete variable domain, with remaining parts taken from reference TRBV13 and TRBJ2-2, reads AAGVIQSPRHLIKEKRETATLKCYPIPRHDTVYWYQQGPGQDPQFLISFYEKMQSDKGSIPDRFSAQQFSDYHSELNMSSLELGDSALYFCASSPKRGPGELFFGEGSRLTVL.

This clonotype was detected many times. The genes are TRBV7-9 and TRBJ2-5; D could derive from TRBD1 or TRBD2 (5 bases each). Deletions cut 5 bases from V and 0 bases from J, with 19 bases between. This CDR3 comprises 17 residues. Germline V gene sequence: CDR1 SEHNR, CDR2 FQNEAQ (reference sequence). CDR3 sequence reads: CASSRRTGRRYQETQYF. DNA for the CDR3: TGTGCCAGCAGCCGACGCACGGGACGCCGGTACCAAGAGACCCAGTACTTC. The variable domain in full, completed from reference TRBV7-9 and TRBJ2-5, reads DTGVSQNPRHKITKRGQNVTFRCDPISEHNRLYWYRQTLGQGPEFLTYFQNEAQLEKSRLLSDRFSAERPKGSFSTLEIQRTEQGDSAMYLCASSRRTGRRYQETQYFGPGTRLLVL.

This clonotype was seen ten or more times. The J gene is TRBJ2-2, the V gene TRBV24-1; 8 nucleotides align to TRBD1. Germline V gene sequence: CDR1 KGHDR, CDR2 SFDVKD. Unmatched junction bases numbered 5, after V lost 3 bases and J lost 0 bases. The CDR3 loop spans 17 amino acids. The CDR3 protein is CATSDPPGQANTGELFF. CDR3 nucleotide sequence: TGTGCCACCAGTGATCCTCCGGGACAGGCGAACACCGGGGAGCTGTTTTTT.

This clonotype was counted ten times or more. The chain has TRBV28 and TRBJ1-2; D unresolved. Per the germline V gene, CDR1 is MDHEN and CDR2 is SYDVKM. This CDR3 region has 15 residues. The V end lost 7 bases, the J end lost 2 bases, and 17 bases lay between the germline ends. CDR3 sequence reads: CASTSTARGNYGYTF. CDR3 bases: TGTGCCAGCACCTCTACAGCTAGAGGAAACTATGGCTACACCTTC.

This clonotype has ten or more counts. The chain has TRBV5-1 and TRBJ2-2; 9 positions match TRBD2. Germline V lookup: CDR1 SGHRS, CDR2 YFSETQ. The junction had 3 bases not matched to a gene; V was cut back by 3 bases and J by 3 bases. This CDR3 is 15 amino acids long. The CDR3 here is CASSSLAGDTGELFF. The CDR3 nucleotides read TGCGCCAGCAGCTCACTAGCGGGCGACACCGGGGAGCTGTTTTTT. The full variable domain, in which reference TRBV5-1 and TRBJ2-2 provide the parts outside the CDR3, is KAGVTQTPRYLIKTRGQQVTLSCSPISGHRSVSWYQQTPGQGLQFLFEYFSETQRNKGNFPGRFSGRQFSNSRSEMNVSTLELGDSALYLCASSSLAGDTGELFFGEGSRLTVL.

V is TRBV28 and J is TRBJ1-6, with D perhaps TRBD1 (6 bases). Trimming removed 2 bases at V and 4 bases at J, with 15 bases between. CDR1 and CDR2 (germline): MDHEN, SYDVKM. This CDR3 spans 17 amino acids. DNA of the CDR3: TGTGCCAGCAGTTTAGCTAATTTGGGACATTATAATTCACCCCTCCACTTT. Translation gives CASSLANLGHYNSPLHF.

This clonotype was recorded a few times. The V gene is TRBV5-4, the J gene TRBJ2-7; TRBD2 matches 11 bases. This CDR3 contains 16 residues. Germline V CDR1 and CDR2: SGHNT, YYREEE (reference sequence). The trim removed 0 bases at V and 1 base at J, leaving 3 bases unmatched. Here the CDR3 reads CASSLAIAGGSYEQYF. CDR3 DNA: TGTGCCAGCAGCTTGGCGATAGCGGGAGGGTCCTACGAGCAGTACTTC. Filled out from reference TRBV5-4 and TRBJ2-7, the complete variable domain reads ETGVTQSPTHLIKTRGQQVTLRCSSQSGHNTVSWYQQALGQGPQFIFQYYREEENGRGNFPPRFSGLQFPNYSSELNVNALELDDSALYLCASSLAIAGGSYEQYFGPGTRLTVT.

The chain joins TRBV6-1 to TRBJ1-1, with unresolved D. The V gene's germline CDR1 is MNHNS and CDR2 SASEGT. The CDR3 consists of 12 residues. Trimming removed 6 bases at V and 2 bases at J, with 7 bases between. The CDR3 DNA sequence: TGTGCCAGCAGAATGTTTAACACTGAAGCTTTCTTT. Its translation: CASRMFNTEAFF.

This clonotype has at least ten counts. The chain uses TRBV5-1 and TRBJ2-3; 9 bases map to TRBD2. CDR3 length: 14 amino acids. V trimming: 4 bases; J trimming: 6 bases; junction bases outside the gene matches: 6. Germline V gene sequence: CDR1 SGHRS, CDR2 YFSETQ. CDR3: CASSPAGGEDTQYF. CDR3 in DNA: TGCGCCAGCAGCCCAGCGGGAGGAGAGGATACGCAGTATTTT.

This clonotype was recorded at least ten times. The rearrangement uses TRBV6-1 and TRBJ2-1, with 12 bases matching TRBD2. Looked up from germline, CDR1 is MNHNS and CDR2 is SASEGT. J gave up 3 bases and V 6 bases, and 3 bases lay outside the gene matches. CDR3 size: 15 residues. CDR3 nucleotide sequence: TGTGCCAGCAGGGAGGGACTAGCGGGCTACAATGAGCAGTTCTTC. It specifies CASREGLAGYNEQFF.

This clonotype was seen a few times. The chain is built from TRBV20-1 and TRBJ2-2, with D perhaps matching TRBD2 (6 bases). Trimming left V 5 bases short and J 6 bases short, with 13 bases between. Germline values: CDR1 DFQATT, CDR2 SNEGSKA (reference sequence). The length of the CDR3 is 13 residues. The CDR3 spells CSAPDYLSGELFF. CDR3 DNA: TGCAGTGCTCCGGACTACCTTTCCGGGGAGCTGTTTTTT.

This clonotype was counted ten times or more. This chain connects TRBV18 to TRBJ2-5; D remains ambiguous. The germline V gene encodes CDR1 KGHSH and CDR2 LQKENI. Trimming cost V 3 bases and J 4 bases, with 6 bases left between them. The CDR3 runs 12 residues. This CDR3 reads CASSPAGETQYF. The CDR3 region has the DNA TGTGCCAGCTCACCGGCTGGAGAGACCCAGTACTTC.